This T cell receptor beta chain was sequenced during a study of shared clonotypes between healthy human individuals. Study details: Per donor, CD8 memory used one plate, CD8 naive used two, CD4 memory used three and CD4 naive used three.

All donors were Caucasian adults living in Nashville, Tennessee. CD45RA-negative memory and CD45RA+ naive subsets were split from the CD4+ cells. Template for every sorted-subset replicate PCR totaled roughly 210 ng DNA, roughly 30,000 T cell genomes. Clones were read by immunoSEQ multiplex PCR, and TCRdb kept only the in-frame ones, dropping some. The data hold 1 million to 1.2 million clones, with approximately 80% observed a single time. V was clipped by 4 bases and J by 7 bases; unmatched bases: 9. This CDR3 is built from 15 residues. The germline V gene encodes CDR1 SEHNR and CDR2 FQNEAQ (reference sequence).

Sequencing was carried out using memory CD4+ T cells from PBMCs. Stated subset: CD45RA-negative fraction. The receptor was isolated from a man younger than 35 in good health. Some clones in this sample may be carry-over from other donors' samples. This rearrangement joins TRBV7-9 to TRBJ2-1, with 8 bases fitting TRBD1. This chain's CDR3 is CASSSRQGPENEQFF. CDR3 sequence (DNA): TGTGCCAGCAGCTCCCGACAGGGGCCTGAAAATGAGCAGTTCTTC. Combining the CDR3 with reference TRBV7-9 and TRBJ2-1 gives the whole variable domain DTGVSQNPRHKITKRGQNVTFRCDPISEHNRLYWYRQTLGQGPEFLTYFQNEAQLEKSRLLSDRFSAERPKGSFSTLEIQRTEQGDSAMYLCASSSRQGPENEQFFGPGTRLTVL.